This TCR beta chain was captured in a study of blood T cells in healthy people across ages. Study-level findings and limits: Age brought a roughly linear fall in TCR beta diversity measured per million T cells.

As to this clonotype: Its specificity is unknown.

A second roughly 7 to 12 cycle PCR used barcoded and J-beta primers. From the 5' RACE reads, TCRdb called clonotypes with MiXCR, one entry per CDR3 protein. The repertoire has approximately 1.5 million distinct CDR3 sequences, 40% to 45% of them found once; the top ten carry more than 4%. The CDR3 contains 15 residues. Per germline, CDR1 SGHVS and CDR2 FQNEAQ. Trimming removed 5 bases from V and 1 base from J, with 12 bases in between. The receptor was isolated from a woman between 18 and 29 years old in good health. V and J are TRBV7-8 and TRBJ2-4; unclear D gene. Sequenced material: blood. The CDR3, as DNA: TGTGCCAGCAGCGCCTCCCCCTGGGCCAAAAACATTCAGTACTTC. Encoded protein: CASSASPWAKNIQYF.